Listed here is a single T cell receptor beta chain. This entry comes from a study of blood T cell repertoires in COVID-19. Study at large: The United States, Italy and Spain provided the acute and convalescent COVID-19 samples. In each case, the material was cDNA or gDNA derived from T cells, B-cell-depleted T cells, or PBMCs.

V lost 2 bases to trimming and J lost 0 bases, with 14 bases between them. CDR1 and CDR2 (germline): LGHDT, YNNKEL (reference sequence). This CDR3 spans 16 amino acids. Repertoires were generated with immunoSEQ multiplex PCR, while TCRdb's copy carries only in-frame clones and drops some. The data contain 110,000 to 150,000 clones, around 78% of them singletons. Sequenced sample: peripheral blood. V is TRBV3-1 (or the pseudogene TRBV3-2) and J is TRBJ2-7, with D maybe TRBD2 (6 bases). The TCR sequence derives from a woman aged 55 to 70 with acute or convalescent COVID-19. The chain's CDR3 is CASSQFPGGNSYEQYF. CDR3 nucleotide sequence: TGTGCCAGCAGCCAATTCCCCGGCGGGAACTCCTACGAGCAGTACTTC.